This T cell receptor beta chain is drawn from a study of cytomegalovirus exposure and HLA in healthy donors. Findings of the study overall: Later analysis identified several of the most significant clusters that appeared linked to common viral pathogens. Reports indicate that TCR beta sequences accurately predicted the HLA-A and HLA-B alleles of most subjects. In a later analysis, TCR beta V- and J-gene trimming was associated with a missense DCLRE1C variant.

60 Vbeta and 13 Jbeta primers were used in PCR. Using immunoSEQ multiplex PCR, the repertoire was profiled, and TCRdb retains in-frame clones only, with some absent. The sample includes 80,000 or so clones, roughly 78% of them seen just once. Concerning this clone itself: No antigen is known for it.

The CDR3 length is 18 residues. Looked up from germline, CDR1 is ENHRY and CDR2 is SYGVKD. V was pared by 11 bases and J by 0 bases, with 28 bases between. V is TRBV10-3 and J is TRBJ1-2; TRBD1 is a possible D gene (6 bases). The origin of this receptor is a man in his forties in good health and CMV-seronegative. Sample: PBMCs. CDR3: CAASQAGGQSLTNYGYTF. The CDR3 DNA reads as TGTGCCGCATCGCAGGCAGGTGGACAGAGTTTAACTAACTATGGCTACACCTTC.